These T cell receptor beta chains were read from a single sample in a study of blood T cell repertoires in COVID-19. Sequencing used immunoSEQ multiplex PCR; TCRdb keeps in-frame clones, though not all of them. Among about 380,000 clones listed, approximately 87% were seen once. The material sequenced was PBMCs or T cells enriched from blood (not recorded which). These receptors all stem from a man aged 25-45 years who had recovered from COVID-19. Each CDR3 is given with its conserved first and last residue. Fields, in order: V gene, D gene, clone size, J gene, CDR3 DNA, CDR3 protein. D genes are given only for firm matches. The size field is filled for only some rows; it gives once, few, many or a size class.

v_gene: TRBV9
d_gene: -
abundance: -
j_gene: TRBJ2-7
CDR3nt: TGTGCCAGCAGCGAAGGACTCGGCTACGAGCAGTACTTC
CDR3aa: CASSEGLGYEQYF

v_gene: TRBV5-1
d_gene: TRBD1
abundance: -
j_gene: TRBJ1-1
CDR3nt: TGCGCCAGCAGCTTGCCACAGGGGGGGAACACTGAAGCTTTCTTT
CDR3aa: CASSLPQGGNTEAFF

v_gene: TRBV4-1
d_gene: TRBD1
abundance: -
j_gene: TRBJ1-2
CDR3nt: TGCGCCAGCAGCCGAGGGACAGGGGATGGCTACACCTTC
CDR3aa: CASSRGTGDGYTF

v_gene: TRBV10-2
d_gene: -
abundance: -
j_gene: TRBJ2-7
CDR3nt: TGCGCCACCTCGGGAGAAAGGGGAAGGCAGTACTTC
CDR3aa: CATSGERGRQYF

v_gene: TRBV30
d_gene: -
abundance: once
j_gene: TRBJ1-2
CDR3nt: TGTGCCTGGACCTTCGACTTGAATGGCTACACCTTC
CDR3aa: CAWTFDLNGYTF

v_gene: TRBV4-1
d_gene: -
abundance: -
j_gene: TRBJ2-7
CDR3nt: TGCGCCAGCAGCCAAGATTATTCAGGGATCTACGAGCAGTACTTC
CDR3aa: CASSQDYSGIYEQYF

v_gene: TRBV13
d_gene: -
abundance: -
j_gene: TRBJ1-1
CDR3nt: TGTGCCAGCAGCCCACGGACAACTATGAACACTGAAGCTTTCTTT
CDR3aa: CASSPRTTMNTEAFF

v_gene: TRBV5-1
d_gene: -
abundance: -
j_gene: TRBJ1-5
CDR3nt: TGCGCCAGCAGCTTAGGCGAGGGGGATTTTAGCAATCAGCCCCAGCATTTT
CDR3aa: CASSLGEGDFSNQPQHF

v_gene: TRBV5-4
d_gene: TRBD1
abundance: -
j_gene: TRBJ1-2
CDR3nt: TGTGCCAGCAGCACGCGGACAGGGGGTTCTGGCTATGGCTACACCTTC
CDR3aa: CASSTRTGGSGYGYTF

v_gene: TRBV4-1
d_gene: -
abundance: -
j_gene: TRBJ2-3
CDR3nt: TGCGCCAGCAGCCCCCTAAGGGGTCGGGATACGCAGTATTTT
CDR3aa: CASSPLRGRDTQYF

v_gene: TRBV30
d_gene: -
abundance: -
j_gene: TRBJ1-2
CDR3nt: TGTGCCTGGACAACAGGGAACGACTATGGCTACACCTTC
CDR3aa: CAWTTGNDYGYTF

v_gene: TRBV9
d_gene: -
abundance: -
j_gene: TRBJ2-2
CDR3nt: TGTGCCAGCAGCGTAGGAGGGGGACGGGGCACCGGGGAGCTGTTTTTT
CDR3aa: CASSVGGGRGTGELFF

v_gene: TRBV19
d_gene: -
abundance: -
j_gene: TRBJ1-6
CDR3nt: TGTGCCACCTCTAGCGGGTACAGCTCCTATAATTCACCCCTCCACTTT
CDR3aa: CATSSGYSSYNSPLHF

v_gene: TRBV30
d_gene: -
abundance: -
j_gene: TRBJ1-2
CDR3nt: TGTGCCTGGGCCAACGGTCCCTATGGCTACACCTTC
CDR3aa: CAWANGPYGYTF

v_gene: TRBV28
d_gene: TRBD2
abundance: -
j_gene: TRBJ2-1
CDR3nt: TGTGCCAGCCCTTACGGACTAGCGGGGGGGCATGAGCAGTTCTTC
CDR3aa: CASPYGLAGGHEQFF

v_gene: TRBV5-4
d_gene: TRBD1
abundance: -
j_gene: TRBJ1-1
CDR3nt: TGTGCCAGCAGCTTGATACAGGGGGCAGGTGAAGCTTTCTTT
CDR3aa: CASSLIQGAGEAFF

v_gene: TRBV3-1/TRBV3-2
d_gene: TRBD1
abundance: -
j_gene: TRBJ1-5
CDR3nt: TGTGCCAGCAGCCCCTCAGGGGGAGGTAATCAGCCCCAGCATTTT
CDR3aa: CASSPSGGGNQPQHF

v_gene: TRBV7-2
d_gene: -
abundance: -
j_gene: TRBJ2-1
CDR3nt: TGTGCCAGCAGTCAGGGGGCGGGGGAAAGCTCCTACAATGAGCAGTTCTTC
CDR3aa: CASSQGAGESSYNEQFF

v_gene: TRBV6-5
d_gene: -
abundance: -
j_gene: TRBJ2-3
CDR3nt: TGTGCCAGCCGGCCCAATGGGGCTGGCACAGATACGCAGTATTTT
CDR3aa: CASRPNGAGTDTQYF

v_gene: TRBV6-4
d_gene: -
abundance: -
j_gene: TRBJ1-5
CDR3nt: TGTGCCAGCAGTGTGGAGGGAGGTCAGCCCCAGCATTTT
CDR3aa: CASSVEGGQPQHF

v_gene: TRBV6-6
d_gene: -
abundance: -
j_gene: TRBJ1-2
CDR3nt: TGTGCCAGCAGGCTCTCAGGGGACTATGGCTACACCTTC
CDR3aa: CASRLSGDYGYTF

v_gene: TRBV19
d_gene: -
abundance: -
j_gene: TRBJ2-4
CDR3nt: TGTGCCAGTAGGGAGGACCTAAACATTCAGTACTTC
CDR3aa: CASREDLNIQYF

v_gene: TRBV6-5
d_gene: -
abundance: -
j_gene: TRBJ2-7
CDR3nt: TGTGCCAGCGGAGGGAAGGTAGCCTACGAGCAGTACTTC
CDR3aa: CASGGKVAYEQYF

v_gene: TRBV12-3/TRBV12-4
d_gene: -
abundance: -
j_gene: TRBJ1-1
CDR3nt: TGTGCCAGCAGTCGTTCAGGGTATGGTGAAGCTTTCTTT
CDR3aa: CASSRSGYGEAFF

v_gene: TRBV20-1
d_gene: TRBD1
abundance: -
j_gene: TRBJ1-4
CDR3nt: TGCAGTGCTGGGACAGGGAAAAAACTGTTTTTT
CDR3aa: CSAGTGKKLFF

v_gene: TRBV5-1
d_gene: TRBD1
abundance: few
j_gene: TRBJ1-1
CDR3nt: TGCGCCAGCAAGAAAAATAACGGAGACAGGGATTTTTTCTTT
CDR3aa: CASKKNNGDRDFFF

v_gene: TRBV4-3
d_gene: -
abundance: -
j_gene: TRBJ1-1
CDR3nt: TGCGCCAGCAGCCAAGTAGAGGGAAGCACTGAAGCTTTCTTT
CDR3aa: CASSQVEGSTEAFF

v_gene: TRBV5-1
d_gene: -
abundance: -
j_gene: TRBJ1-2
CDR3nt: TGCGCCAGCAGTCAACAGGTGGATGCGGGCTACACCTTC
CDR3aa: CASSQQVDAGYTF

v_gene: TRBV5-1
d_gene: TRBD1
abundance: -
j_gene: TRBJ2-1
CDR3nt: TGCGCCAGCACCCCGGGACAGGGGGTAAATGAGCAGTTCTTC
CDR3aa: CASTPGQGVNEQFF

v_gene: TRBV19
d_gene: -
abundance: -
j_gene: TRBJ1-1
CDR3nt: TGTGCCAGTATAAAGCGAACGGACACCCTCATGAACACTGAAGCTTTCTTT
CDR3aa: CASIKRTDTLMNTEAFF

v_gene: TRBV6-2/TRBV6-3
d_gene: TRBD1
abundance: few
j_gene: TRBJ2-7
CDR3nt: TGTGCCAGCAGTTACTCGGAGACAGGGATTTTCTCCTACGAGCAGTACTTC
CDR3aa: CASSYSETGIFSYEQYF

v_gene: TRBV9
d_gene: -
abundance: -
j_gene: TRBJ2-1
CDR3nt: TGTGCCAGCAGCGCTAGAGACGGGAGTGAGCAGTTCTTC
CDR3aa: CASSARDGSEQFF

v_gene: TRBV12-5
d_gene: TRBD1
abundance: -
j_gene: TRBJ2-5
CDR3nt: TGTGCTAGTGGTCAACAAGGGGGCCCCCGAGTGACCCAGTACTTC
CDR3aa: CASGQQGGPRVTQYF

v_gene: TRBV18
d_gene: TRBD1
abundance: -
j_gene: TRBJ2-4
CDR3nt: TGTGCCAGCTCCCAGGACAGGGCGGCCAAAAACATTCAGTACTTC
CDR3aa: CASSQDRAAKNIQYF

v_gene: TRBV5-4
d_gene: TRBD1
abundance: -
j_gene: TRBJ2-5
CDR3nt: TGTGCCAGCAGCCGAGGGGACAGGGAAGGGGAGACCCAGTACTTC
CDR3aa: CASSRGDREGETQYF

v_gene: TRBV30
d_gene: -
abundance: -
j_gene: TRBJ2-5
CDR3nt: TGTGCCTGGGACGAGGGTGAGACCCAGTACTTC
CDR3aa: CAWDEGETQYF

v_gene: TRBV5-1
d_gene: TRBD1
abundance: once
j_gene: TRBJ1-5
CDR3nt: TGCGCCAGCAGCTTTGACAGGGATCAGCCCCAGCATTTT
CDR3aa: CASSFDRDQPQHF

v_gene: TRBV6-2/TRBV6-3
d_gene: TRBD2
abundance: -
j_gene: TRBJ2-1
CDR3nt: TGTGCCAGCAGTTACTCGGGACTAGCGGGGCCCGCCGGAGGTATGAATGAGCAGTTCTTC
CDR3aa: CASSYSGLAGPAGGMNEQFF

v_gene: TRBV19
d_gene: TRBD1
abundance: -
j_gene: TRBJ1-2
CDR3nt: TGTGCCAGTAAGACGTCCAGGGGGAACTATGGCTACACCTTC
CDR3aa: CASKTSRGNYGYTF

v_gene: TRBV4-1
d_gene: TRBD1
abundance: -
j_gene: TRBJ1-1
CDR3nt: TGCGCCAGCAGCCAACTGGACAGGGGGCAAGCTTTCTTT
CDR3aa: CASSQLDRGQAFF

v_gene: TRBV6-2/TRBV6-3
d_gene: -
abundance: -
j_gene: TRBJ1-2
CDR3nt: TGTGCCAGCAGTTACCGGACAGTTAACTATGGCTACACCTTC
CDR3aa: CASSYRTVNYGYTF

v_gene: TRBV27
d_gene: -
abundance: -
j_gene: TRBJ2-3
CDR3nt: TGTGCCAGCAGTTTGGCGGGGAGCACAGATACGCAGTATTTT
CDR3aa: CASSLAGSTDTQYF

v_gene: TRBV2
d_gene: TRBD2
abundance: -
j_gene: TRBJ2-7
CDR3nt: TGTGCCAGCACCGAGGGAGCGGGGCTCTACGAGCAGTACTTC
CDR3aa: CASTEGAGLYEQYF

v_gene: TRBV5-4
d_gene: TRBD1
abundance: -
j_gene: TRBJ2-5
CDR3nt: TGTGCCAGCAGCCTACAGGGGAATCAAGAGACCCAGTACTTC
CDR3aa: CASSLQGNQETQYF

v_gene: TRBV6-5
d_gene: -
abundance: once
j_gene: TRBJ1-4
CDR3nt: TGTGCCAGCAGTCCCCGGAGGGATGAAAAACTGTTTTTT
CDR3aa: CASSPRRDEKLFF

v_gene: TRBV9
d_gene: TRBD2
abundance: -
j_gene: TRBJ2-3
CDR3nt: TGTGCCAGCAGCGTTTTAGCTAGCGGGGGGTTCGAAGATGATACGCAGTATTTT
CDR3aa: CASSVLASGGFEDDTQYF

v_gene: TRBV2
d_gene: -
abundance: -
j_gene: TRBJ1-2
CDR3nt: TGTGCCAGCAGTGAATTAGCCGACTATGGCTACACCTTC
CDR3aa: CASSELADYGYTF

v_gene: TRBV30
d_gene: -
abundance: -
j_gene: TRBJ1-1
CDR3nt: TGTGCCTGGAGTGCACAGAGAAACACTGAAGCTTTCTTT
CDR3aa: CAWSAQRNTEAFF

v_gene: TRBV6-5
d_gene: -
abundance: -
j_gene: TRBJ1-5
CDR3nt: TGTGCCAGCAGCCGTTCGGTACAGCATTTT
CDR3aa: CASSRSVQHF

v_gene: TRBV7-9
d_gene: TRBD1
abundance: -
j_gene: TRBJ1-2
CDR3nt: TGTGCCAGCAGCCGCGTTGGACAGGGGGTTGGCTACACCTTC
CDR3aa: CASSRVGQGVGYTF

v_gene: TRBV10-3
d_gene: -
abundance: few
j_gene: TRBJ1-2
CDR3nt: TGTGCCATCAGTACCAAGGACATCTATGGCTACACCTTC
CDR3aa: CAISTKDIYGYTF

v_gene: TRBV27
d_gene: -
abundance: once
j_gene: TRBJ1-6
CDR3nt: TGTGCCAGCAGTTCGATAGAATCCCATTCACCCCTCCACTTT
CDR3aa: CASSSIESHSPLHF

v_gene: TRBV5-5
d_gene: -
abundance: -
j_gene: TRBJ1-4
CDR3nt: TGTGCCAGCAGCTTGGTGACAGTCGAAAAACTGTTTTTT
CDR3aa: CASSLVTVEKLFF

v_gene: TRBV30
d_gene: -
abundance: -
j_gene: TRBJ2-1
CDR3nt: TGTGCCTGGAGCGAGTCCTACAATGAGCAGTTCTTC
CDR3aa: CAWSESYNEQFF

v_gene: TRBV6-5
d_gene: TRBD1
abundance: -
j_gene: TRBJ2-7
CDR3nt: TGTGCCAGCAGCGACCCGGGACAGGGCTCCTACGAGCAGTACTTC
CDR3aa: CASSDPGQGSYEQYF

v_gene: TRBV2
d_gene: TRBD1
abundance: -
j_gene: TRBJ2-7
CDR3nt: TGTGCCAGCAGTCCGACAGGGTTCGAGCAGTACTTC
CDR3aa: CASSPTGFEQYF

v_gene: TRBV24-1
d_gene: -
abundance: once
j_gene: TRBJ1-1
CDR3nt: TGTGCCACCAGTGCCGGGGACACTGAAGCTTTCTTT
CDR3aa: CATSAGDTEAFF